The T cell receptor (beta chain) under discussion was sequenced for a study of post-analysis software for immune sequencing data. The overall study: The patients showed relapsing-remitting, secondary progressive and progressive-relapsing multiple sclerosis courses.

The study, taken as a whole, reports: Under the F measure, samples that were prepared in one batch clustered strongly together. The five TRBV segments detected at higher frequency in patients than in controls included TRBV5-6, TRBV5-1 and TRBV20-1. When compared against controls, multiple sclerosis patients showed significantly lower normalized Chao1 diversity.

Carried by the TCR beta cDNA libraries were unique molecular identifiers. Input amounts of about 0.95 to 11 million T cells were used. These gave some 500,000 cDNA molecules, so each molecule approximated one T cell. MiXCR was run by TCRdb on the PCR reads, yielding one entry per CDR3 protein. The sample lists some 500,000 distinct CDR3 sequences, approximately 46% occurring once. In its sample, this clonotype was seen a few times. No antigen is known for it. V dropped 4 bases and J dropped 2; count of bases not matched to a gene: 4. The CDR3 is made up of 14 amino acids. The V gene's germline CDR1 is SGHRS and CDR2 YFSETQ.

This sequence joins TRBV5-1 and TRBJ2-3; TRBD1 matches 7 bases. The sequence was collected from a girl aged 10-17 years with multiple sclerosis. Input material: blood. CDR3 sequence reads: CASSQTGTTDTQYF. The CDR3 nucleotides are TGCGCCAGCAGCCAGACAGGGACCACAGATACGCAGTATTTT.